Sequencing of this T cell receptor beta chain was carried out in a study of blood T cell repertoires in COVID-19. Overall study context: The United States, Italy and Spain provided the acute and convalescent COVID-19 samples.

This clone was counted a single time. Trimming cost V 1 base and J 2 bases, with 9 bases left between them. Germline CDR1 is MDHEN and CDR2 is SYDVKM. The CDR3 loop spans 15 amino acids. Assay: immunoSEQ multiplex PCR; the TCRdb copy retains only in-frame clones and omits some. There are a few hundred thousand clones in the sample; more than 80% occur only once, and 0.95% to 1.1% lies in the top ten. Everyone who took part was 18 to 89 years old, and they came from fewer than 25 US areas. Self-reported history from a screening survey and questionnaire set each donor's cohort. The sample consisted of PBMCs or T cells enriched from blood (not recorded which). The V gene is TRBV28, the J gene TRBJ1-5; D ambiguous. This receptor was obtained from a man aged 18 to 29 who had recovered from COVID-19. The CDR3 spells CASSLSPSGNQPQHF. The CDR3 nucleotides are TGTGCCAGCAGTTTATCTCCGAGCGGCAATCAGCCCCAGCATTTT.